Given below is one T cell receptor beta chain in context. Its specific antigen is unknown. Nothing much larger sits one base from this clone, and base qualities are not available. Samples from volunteer blood donors who had recovered from COVID-19 were contributed by a second Seattle source. Whole blood was collected in K2EDTA tubes by collaborating institutions according to the institutions' own protocols. Collaborator samples were shipped for TCRbeta analysis as frozen whole blood, isolated PBMCs, or DNA extracted from either sample type. The germline V gene supplies CDR1 SQVTM and CDR2 ANQGSEA. V is trimmed back by 3 bases and J by 5 bases, and the junction contains 7 bases that no gene match accounts for. The CDR3 runs 15 residues from the cysteine to the phenylalanine. Of all the DNA, just the CDR3 is kept, 45 bases in frame from base 1. This specimen comes from a study of blood T cell repertoires in COVID-19 (dated by TCRdb to 2020 to 2021). For the study in its entirety: Collaborator samples came from the United States, Italy and Spain and covered acute and convalescent phases of COVID-19. The prospective study material was composed of cDNA or gDNA derived from T cells, B-cell-depleted T cells, or PBMCs. Deeply sampled blood TCRbeta repertoires from subjects exposed to, actively infected with, or recovered from COVID-19 were included in the dataset. The repertoires were released in a freely available public database intended as a resource for research on the immune response to SARS-CoV-2. The samples were drawn from the first 160 participants of the ongoing ImmuneRACE study and from some 1,300 subjects provided by 6 global collaborators. The sample metadata nearly always contained a de-identified subject ID, COVID-19 status, age in years and sex. Where available, HLA class I and class II types were obtained from metadata supplied by the sample provider rather than from assay-based typing.

Overall study results and their limits: The quantity of clinical and demographic metadata differed by source and by participant and was supplied without curation.

TCRbeta CDR3 regions were amplified from genomic DNA by means of the immunoSEQ Assay, a bias-controlled multiplex PCR. The authors' analysis ran thus. The number of nucleated cells in each sample was estimated from the amplification of reference gene primers within the assay. To quantify the absolute abundance of each unique TCRbeta CDR3 rearrangement, sequence reads were collapsed and filtered. Productive Simpson clonality was computed per sample as the square root of Simpson's diversity index over productive rearrangements. TCRdb's version of the immuneACCESS table is confined to in-frame rearrangements and falls short of the full clone set. An unresolved V gene accounts for under half of the shortfall where checked; the remainder is of unknown origin. Clone size and V and J calls were adopted from that table, with D and trimming inferred from the DNA. The sample table lists over 150,000 clones, around 89% of them with a count of one. The ten top clones hold around 1.9% of the sample.

This receptor was obtained from a man aged 50-60 years who had recovered from COVID-19. What was sequenced was peripheral blood. This chain is built from TRBV29-1 and TRBJ2-1, with 10 bases in between that match TRBD2. For the CDR3, the sequence is CSVDLWSGRDNEQFF. In nucleotides, the sequence is TGCAGCGTTGATCTCTGGAGCGGGAGGGACAATGAGCAGTTCTTC.